This T cell receptor (beta chain) is drawn from a study of cytomegalovirus exposure and HLA in healthy donors. Study-level background: An analysis done earlier identified roughly 120 million unique TCR beta sequences from about 179 million T cells. Study results and limitations: The records held CMV serostatus as the only immune exposure information.

The CDR3 sequence is 16 residues long. The V segment lost 4 bases and the J segment 1 base; nucleotides outside the gene matches: 5. Germline V gives CDR1 SGDLS, CDR2 YYNGEE. Researchers ran the PCR with 60 Vbeta and 13 Jbeta primers. TCRdb's copy holds only in-frame clones and misses some; the assay was immunoSEQ multiplex PCR. The data show some 100,000 clones, with approximately 80% seen just once and approximately 3.3% held by the top ten. A word on this clone: Its antigen is unknown.

The material sequenced was PBMCs. This clonotype was sampled from a male donor in good health and CMV-seropositive. This chain uses TRBV9 with TRBJ2-3, with 11 bases that match TRBD2. CDR3 residues: CASSSALAGGTDTQYF. In DNA, the CDR3 is TGTGCCAGCAGCTCAGCACTAGCGGGGGGCACAGATACGCAGTATTTT.